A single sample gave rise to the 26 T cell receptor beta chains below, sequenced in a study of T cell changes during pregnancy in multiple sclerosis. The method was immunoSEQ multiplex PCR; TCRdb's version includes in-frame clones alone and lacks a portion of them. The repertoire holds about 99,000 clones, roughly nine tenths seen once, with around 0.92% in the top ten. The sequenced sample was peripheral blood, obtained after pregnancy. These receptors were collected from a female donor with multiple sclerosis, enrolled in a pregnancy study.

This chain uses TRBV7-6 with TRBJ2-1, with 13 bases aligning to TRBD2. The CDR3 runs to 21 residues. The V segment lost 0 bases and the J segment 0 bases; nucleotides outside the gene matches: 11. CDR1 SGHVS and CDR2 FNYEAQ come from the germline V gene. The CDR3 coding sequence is TGTGCCAGCAGCTTAGCCCTTACTAGCGGGAGGGCCGAAGGCTCCTACAATGAGCAGTTCTTC. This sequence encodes CASSLALTSGRAEGSYNEQFF. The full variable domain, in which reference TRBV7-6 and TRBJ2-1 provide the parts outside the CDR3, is GAGVSQSPRYKVTKRGQDVALRCDPISGHVSLYWYRQALGQGPEFLTYFNYEAQQDKSGLPNDRFSAERPEGSISTLTIQRTEQRDSAMYRCASSLALTSGRAEGSYNEQFFGPGTRLTVL.

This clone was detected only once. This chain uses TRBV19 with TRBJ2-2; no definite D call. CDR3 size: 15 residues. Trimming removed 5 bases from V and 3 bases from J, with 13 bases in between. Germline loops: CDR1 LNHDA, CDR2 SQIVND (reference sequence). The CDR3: CASSFGRIDTGELFF. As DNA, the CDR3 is TGTGCCAGTAGTTTTGGCAGGATTGACACCGGGGAGCTGTTTTTT.

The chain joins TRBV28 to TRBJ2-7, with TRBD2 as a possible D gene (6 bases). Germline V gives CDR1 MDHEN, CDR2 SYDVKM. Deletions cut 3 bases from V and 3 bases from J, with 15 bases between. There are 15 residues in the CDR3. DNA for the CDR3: TGTGCCAGCAGTTTCACAACCCGGAGGGACTACGAGCAGTACTTC. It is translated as CASSFTTRRDYEQYF. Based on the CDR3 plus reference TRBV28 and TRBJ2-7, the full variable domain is DVKVTQSSRYLVKRTGEKVFLECVQDMDHENMFWYRQDPGLGLRLIYFSYDVKMKEKGDIPEGYSVSREKKERFSLILESASTNQTSMYLCASSFTTRRDYEQYFGPGTRLTVT.

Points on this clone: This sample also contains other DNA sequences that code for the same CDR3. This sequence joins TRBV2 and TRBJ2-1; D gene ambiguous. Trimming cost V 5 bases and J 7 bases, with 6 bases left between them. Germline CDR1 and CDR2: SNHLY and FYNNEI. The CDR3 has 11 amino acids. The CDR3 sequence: CASSSRNEQFF. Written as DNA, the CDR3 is TGTGCCAGCAGTAGCAGGAATGAGCAGTTCTTC. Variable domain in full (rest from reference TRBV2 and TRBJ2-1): EPEVTQTPSHQVTQMGQEVILRCVPISNHLYFYWYRQILGQKVEFLVSFYNNEISEKSEIFDDQFSVERPDGSNFTLKIRSTKLEDSAMYFCASSSRNEQFFGPGTRLTVL.

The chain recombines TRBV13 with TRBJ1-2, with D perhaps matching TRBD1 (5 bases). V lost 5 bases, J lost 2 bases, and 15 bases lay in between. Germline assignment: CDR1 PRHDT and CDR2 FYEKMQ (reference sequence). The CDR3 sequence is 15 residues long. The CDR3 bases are TGTGCCAGCAGCGCCCTCTCTCAGGGAAACTATGGCTACACCTTC. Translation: CASSALSQGNYGYTF.

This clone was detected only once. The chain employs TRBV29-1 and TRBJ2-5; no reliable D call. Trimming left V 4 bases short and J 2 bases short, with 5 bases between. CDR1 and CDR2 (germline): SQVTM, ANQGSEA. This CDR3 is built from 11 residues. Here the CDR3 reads CSVAQQETQYF. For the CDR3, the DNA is TGCAGCGTTGCACAGCAAGAGACCCAGTACTTC.

The DNA for the CDR3 is TGCGCCAGCAGGGGCCAAGGGGACACTGAAGCTTTCTTT. Protein sequence: CASRGQGDTEAFF. The chain uses TRBV5-1 and TRBJ1-1; the D gene is possibly TRBD1 (5 bases). The CDR3 is 13 amino acids. Between the trimmed V and J ends, which lost 5 bases and 3 bases, there was a span of 11 bases. Per the germline V gene, CDR1 is SGHRS and CDR2 is YFSETQ.

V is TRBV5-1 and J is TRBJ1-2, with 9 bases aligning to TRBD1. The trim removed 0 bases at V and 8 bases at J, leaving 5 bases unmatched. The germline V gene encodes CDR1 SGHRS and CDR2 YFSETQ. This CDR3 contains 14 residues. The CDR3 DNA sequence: TGCGCCAGCAGCTTGGGGGACAGGGCCGGGGGCTACACCTTC. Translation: CASSLGDRAGGYTF.

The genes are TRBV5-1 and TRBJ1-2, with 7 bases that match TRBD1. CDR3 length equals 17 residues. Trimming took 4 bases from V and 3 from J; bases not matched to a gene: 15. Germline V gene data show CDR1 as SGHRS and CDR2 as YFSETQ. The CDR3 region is CASSPFLAGTADYGYTF. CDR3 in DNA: TGCGCCAGCAGCCCCTTTCTCGCGGGGACAGCGGACTATGGCTACACCTTC.

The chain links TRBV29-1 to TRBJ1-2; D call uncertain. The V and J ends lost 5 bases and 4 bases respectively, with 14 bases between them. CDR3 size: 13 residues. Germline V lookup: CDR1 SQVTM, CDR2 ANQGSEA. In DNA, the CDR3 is TGCAGCGTTATTGGGATTCGGGGCTATGGCTACACCTTC. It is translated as CSVIGIRGYGYTF. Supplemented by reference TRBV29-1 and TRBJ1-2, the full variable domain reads SAVISQKPSRDICQRGTSLTIQCQVDSQVTMMFWYRQQPGQSLTLIATANQGSEATYESGFVIDKFPISRPNLTFSTLTVSNMSPEDSSIYLCSVIGIRGYGYTFGSGTRLTVV.

The CDR3 is CASSPLWRDKNIQYF. The CDR3 DNA sequence: TGTGCCAGCTCACCACTATGGAGAGACAAAAACATTCAGTACTTC. The chain couples TRBV18 to TRBJ2-4; D not certain. Germline V gene data show CDR1 as KGHSH and CDR2 as LQKENI. CDR3 size: 15 residues. The germline V and J ends were trimmed by 1 base and 3 bases, with 10 bases remaining between them.

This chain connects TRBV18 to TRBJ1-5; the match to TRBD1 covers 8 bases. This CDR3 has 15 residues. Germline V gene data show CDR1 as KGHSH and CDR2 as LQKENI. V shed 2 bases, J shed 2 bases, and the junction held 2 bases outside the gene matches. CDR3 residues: CASSPGTGGNQPQHF. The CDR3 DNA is TGTGCCAGCTCACCAGGGACAGGAGGCAATCAGCCCCAGCATTTT.

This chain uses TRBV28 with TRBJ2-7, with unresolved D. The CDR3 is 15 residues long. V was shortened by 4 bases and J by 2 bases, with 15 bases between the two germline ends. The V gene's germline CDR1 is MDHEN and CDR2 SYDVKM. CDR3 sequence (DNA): TGTGCCAGCAGTTCCCCCCTAGGTCTTACCTACGAGCAGTACTTC. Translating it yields CASSSPLGLTYEQYF. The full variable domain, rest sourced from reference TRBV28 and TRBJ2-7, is DVKVTQSSRYLVKRTGEKVFLECVQDMDHENMFWYRQDPGLGLRLIYFSYDVKMKEKGDIPEGYSVSREKKERFSLILESASTNQTSMYLCASSSPLGLTYEQYFGPGTRLTVT.

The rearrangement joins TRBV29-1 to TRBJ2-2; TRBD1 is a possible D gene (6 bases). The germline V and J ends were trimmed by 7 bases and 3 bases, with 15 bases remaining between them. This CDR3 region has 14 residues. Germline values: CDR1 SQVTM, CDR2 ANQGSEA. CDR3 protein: CSADLGQYTGELFF. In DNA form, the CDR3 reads TGCAGCGCTGACCTTGGACAGTACACCGGGGAGCTGTTTTTT.

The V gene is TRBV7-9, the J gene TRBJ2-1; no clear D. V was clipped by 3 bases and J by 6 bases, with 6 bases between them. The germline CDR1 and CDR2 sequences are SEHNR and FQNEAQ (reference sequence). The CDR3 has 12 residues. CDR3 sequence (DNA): TGTGCCAGCAGCTTGAGGTCCAATGAGCAGTTCTTC. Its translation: CASSLRSNEQFF.

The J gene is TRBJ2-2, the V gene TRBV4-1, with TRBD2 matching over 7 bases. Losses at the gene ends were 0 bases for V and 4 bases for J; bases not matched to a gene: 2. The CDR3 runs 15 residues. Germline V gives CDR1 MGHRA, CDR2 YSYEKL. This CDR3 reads CASSQEGGSTGELFF. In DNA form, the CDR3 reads TGCGCCAGCAGCCAAGAGGGGGGGAGCACCGGGGAGCTGTTTTTT.

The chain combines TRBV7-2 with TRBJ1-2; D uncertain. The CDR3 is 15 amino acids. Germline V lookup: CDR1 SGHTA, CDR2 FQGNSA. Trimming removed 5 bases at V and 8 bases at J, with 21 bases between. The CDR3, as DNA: TGTGCCAGCAGCCGAGATGGACCGAGGGAGGAAGGCTACACCTTC. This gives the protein CASSRDGPREEGYTF. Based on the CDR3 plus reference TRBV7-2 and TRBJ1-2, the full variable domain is GAGVSQSPSNKVTEKGKDVELRCDPISGHTALYWYRQSLGQGLEFLIYFQGNSAPDKSGLPSDRFSAERTGGSVSTLTIQRTQQEDSAVYLCASSRDGPREEGYTFGSGTRLTVV.

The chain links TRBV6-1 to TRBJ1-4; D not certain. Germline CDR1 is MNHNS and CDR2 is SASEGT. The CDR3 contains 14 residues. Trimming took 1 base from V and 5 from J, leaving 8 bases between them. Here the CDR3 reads CASSEGLLNEKLFF. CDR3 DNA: TGTGCCAGCAGTGAAGGACTCTTAAATGAAAAACTGTTTTTT.

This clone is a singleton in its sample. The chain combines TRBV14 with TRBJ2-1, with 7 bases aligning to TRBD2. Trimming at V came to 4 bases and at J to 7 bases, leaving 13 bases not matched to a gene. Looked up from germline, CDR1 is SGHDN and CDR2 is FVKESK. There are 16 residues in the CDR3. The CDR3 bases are TGTGCCAGCAGCCGCGGAGGACTAGGGAAGGGGAATGAGCAGTTCTTC. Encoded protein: CASSRGGLGKGNEQFF.

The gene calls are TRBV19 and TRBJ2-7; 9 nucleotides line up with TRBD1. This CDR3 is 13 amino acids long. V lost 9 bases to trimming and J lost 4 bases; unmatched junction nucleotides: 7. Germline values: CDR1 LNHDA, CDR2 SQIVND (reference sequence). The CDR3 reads CASTGTGFYEQYF. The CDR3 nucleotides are TGTGCCAGCACCGGGACAGGGTTTTACGAGCAGTACTTC.

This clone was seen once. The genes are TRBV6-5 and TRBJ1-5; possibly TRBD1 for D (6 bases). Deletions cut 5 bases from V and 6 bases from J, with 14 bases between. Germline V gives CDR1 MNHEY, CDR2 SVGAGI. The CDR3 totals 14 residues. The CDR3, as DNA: TGTGCCAGCAGTCGCAGGGGCCTTGGTCAGCCCCAGCATTTT. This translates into CASSRRGLGQPQHF.

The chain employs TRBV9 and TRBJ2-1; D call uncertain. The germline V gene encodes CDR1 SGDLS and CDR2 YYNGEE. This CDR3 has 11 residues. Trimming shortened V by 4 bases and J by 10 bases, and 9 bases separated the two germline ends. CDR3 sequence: CASSPGWEQFF. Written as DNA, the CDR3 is TGTGCCAGCAGCCCCGGGTGGGAGCAGTTCTTC.

The CDR3 reads CASSPLAGSYNEQFF. CDR3 bases: TGTGCCAGCAGCCCCCTAGCGGGGTCCTACAATGAGCAGTTCTTC. This chain connects TRBV7-6 to TRBJ2-1; 9 bases match TRBD2. The junction had 3 bases not matched to a gene; V was cut back by 5 bases and J by 1 base. Germline CDR1 is SGHVS and CDR2 is FNYEAQ. The CDR3 spans 15 residues.

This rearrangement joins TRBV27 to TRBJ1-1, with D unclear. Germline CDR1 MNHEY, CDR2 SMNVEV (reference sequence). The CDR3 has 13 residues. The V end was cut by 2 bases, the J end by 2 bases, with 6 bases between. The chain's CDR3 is CASSLNGNTEAFF. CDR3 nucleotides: TGTGCCAGCAGTTTAAACGGTAACACTGAAGCTTTCTTT.

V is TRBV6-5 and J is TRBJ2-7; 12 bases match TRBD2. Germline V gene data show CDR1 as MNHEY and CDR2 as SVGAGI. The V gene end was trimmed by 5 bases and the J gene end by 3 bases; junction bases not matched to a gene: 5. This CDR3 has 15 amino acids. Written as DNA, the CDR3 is TGTGCCAGCAGTCTGGGACTAGCGGGCGGCTACGAGCAGTACTTC. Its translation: CASSLGLAGGYEQYF.

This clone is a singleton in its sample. The CDR3 is CASSVDRDRGSQYF. CDR3 nucleotides: TGTGCCAGCAGCGTGGATCGGGACAGGGGTTCGCAGTACTTC. This chain links TRBV9 with TRBJ2-7; 10 bases map to TRBD1. V trimming: 2 bases; J trimming: 9 bases; junction bases outside the gene matches: 8. This CDR3 has 14 amino acids. In germline, CDR1 is SGDLS, CDR2 YYNGEE.